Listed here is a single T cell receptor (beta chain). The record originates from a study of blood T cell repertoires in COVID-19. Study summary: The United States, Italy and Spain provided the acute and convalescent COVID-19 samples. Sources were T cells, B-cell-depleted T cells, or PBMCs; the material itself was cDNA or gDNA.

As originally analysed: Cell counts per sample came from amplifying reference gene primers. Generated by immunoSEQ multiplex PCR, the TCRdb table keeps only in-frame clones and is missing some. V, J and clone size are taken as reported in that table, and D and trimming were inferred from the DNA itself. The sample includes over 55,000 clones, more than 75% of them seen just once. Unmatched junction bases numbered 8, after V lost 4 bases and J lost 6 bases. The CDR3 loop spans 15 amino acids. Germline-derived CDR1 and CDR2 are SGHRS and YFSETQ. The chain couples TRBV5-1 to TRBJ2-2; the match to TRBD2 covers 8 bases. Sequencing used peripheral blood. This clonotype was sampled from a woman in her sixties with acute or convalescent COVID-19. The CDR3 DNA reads TGCGCCAGCAGCCACCGGACTAGCCAGTCCGGGGAGCTGTTTTTT. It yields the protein CASSHRTSQSGELFF.